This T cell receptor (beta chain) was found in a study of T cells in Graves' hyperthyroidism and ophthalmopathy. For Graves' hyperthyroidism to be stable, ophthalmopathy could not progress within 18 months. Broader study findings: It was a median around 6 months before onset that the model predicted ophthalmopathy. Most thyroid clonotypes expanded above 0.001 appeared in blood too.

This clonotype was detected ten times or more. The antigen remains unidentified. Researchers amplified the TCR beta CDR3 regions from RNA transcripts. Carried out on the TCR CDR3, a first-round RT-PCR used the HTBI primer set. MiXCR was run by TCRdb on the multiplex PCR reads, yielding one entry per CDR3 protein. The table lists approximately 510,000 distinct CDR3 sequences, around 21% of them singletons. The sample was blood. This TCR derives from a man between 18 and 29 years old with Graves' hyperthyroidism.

The CDR3 DNA reads as TGTGCCAGCAGTGAGATATCTGAAGCTTTCTTT. It codes for CASSEISEAFF. The chain links TRBV2 to TRBJ1-1; the D is unclear. Per the germline V gene, CDR1 is SNHLY and CDR2 is FYNNEI. The CDR3 is 11 amino acids. Trimming removed 3 bases from V and 6 bases from J, with 5 bases in between. The variable domain in full, with the rest retrieved from reference TRBV2 and TRBJ1-1, is EPEVTQTPSHQVTQMGQEVILRCVPISNHLYFYWYRQILGQKVEFLVSFYNNEISEKSEIFDDQFSVERPDGSNFTLKIRSTKLEDSAMYFCASSEISEAFFGQGTRLTVV.